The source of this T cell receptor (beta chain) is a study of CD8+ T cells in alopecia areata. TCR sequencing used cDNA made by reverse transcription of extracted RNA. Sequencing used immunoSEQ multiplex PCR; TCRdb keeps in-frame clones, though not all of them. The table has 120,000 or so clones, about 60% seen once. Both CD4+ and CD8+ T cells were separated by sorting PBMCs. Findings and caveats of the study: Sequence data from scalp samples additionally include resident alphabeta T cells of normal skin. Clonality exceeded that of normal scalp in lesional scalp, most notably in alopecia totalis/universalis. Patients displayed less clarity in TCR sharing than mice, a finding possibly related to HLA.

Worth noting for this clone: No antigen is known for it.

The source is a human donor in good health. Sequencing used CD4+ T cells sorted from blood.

For the CDR3, the DNA is TGTGCCTGGAGTGAATACATGACAGGGCACTACACCTTC. Protein sequence: CAWSEYMTGHYTF. The chain is built from TRBV30 and TRBJ1-2, with 7 bases aligning to TRBD1. Trimming at V came to 1 base and at J to 10 bases, leaving 9 bases not matched to a gene. This CDR3 has 13 amino acids. The germline V gene has CDR1 GTSNPN and CDR2 SVGIG (reference sequence).